Below, 18 T cell receptor beta chains from the same sample are listed, as sequenced in a study of cytomegalovirus exposure and HLA in healthy donors. The PCR was carried out with 60 Vbeta primers and 13 Jbeta primers. Sequencing was performed with immunoSEQ multiplex PCR; in TCRdb, only in-frame clones are kept and a portion is missing. The sample has roughly 140,000 clones, 75% to 80% seen once. Sample: PBMCs. The receptor source for this set is a woman in her twenties or thirties in good health and CMV-seronegative.

This clone was seen just once. J is TRBJ2-1 and V is TRBV2; possibly TRBD2 for D (6 bases). The germline V gene has CDR1 SNHLY and CDR2 FYNNEI. The CDR3 runs to 15 residues. Trimming took 2 bases from V and 0 from J, leaving 8 bases between them. The CDR3 sequence: CASSEIGSSYNEQFF. The CDR3 DNA reads TGTGCCAGCAGTGAAATCGGGAGCTCCTACAATGAGCAGTTCTTC.

The CDR3 coding sequence is TGTGCCAGTTCGCCCCGGGGAGGGACAGGGAGTTCACCCCTCCACTTT. Its translation: CASSPRGGTGSSPLHF. V is TRBV19 and J is TRBJ1-6; 9 bases fit TRBD1. CDR1 is LNHDA and CDR2 is SQIVND in the germline V gene (reference sequence). The J segment lost 9 bases and the V segment lost 8 bases, leaving 14 bases of the junction unmatched. The CDR3 totals 16 residues.

The chain employs TRBV5-1 and TRBJ2-1; 9 bases are a match to TRBD1. The V gene end was trimmed by 7 bases and the J gene end by 2 bases; junction bases not matched to a gene: 4. Germline loops: CDR1 SGHRS, CDR2 YFSETQ. CDR3 length: 14 residues. CDR3 in amino acids: CASSRTGAYNEQFF. CDR3 in DNA: TGCGCCAGCTCCCGGACAGGGGCCTACAATGAGCAGTTCTTC.

The chain recombines TRBV27 with TRBJ1-2; tentatively, D is TRBD1 (5 bases). Germline V CDR1 and CDR2: MNHEY, SMNVEV (reference sequence). V shed 4 bases and J shed 4 bases, with 16 bases lying between them. This CDR3 spans 15 amino acids. The CDR3 DNA is TGTGCCAGCAGTTCATCGTTTTTCGGGGGCTATGGCTACACCTTC. This codes for CASSSSFFGGYGYTF.

This chain connects TRBV7-8 to TRBJ1-6; D is unresolved. Trimming took off 1 base at V and 9 bases at J, with 7 bases between the two ends. CDR3 length: 13 amino acids. Germline-derived CDR1 and CDR2 are SGHVS and FQNEAQ. CDR3 in amino acids: CASSLVDSSPLHF. CDR3 DNA sequence: TGTGCCAGCAGCTTAGTTGATAGTTCACCCCTCCACTTT.

J is TRBJ2-7 and V is TRBV6-6; TRBD1 matches 7 bases. CDR3 size: 15 residues. After removal of 2 bases from V and 6 bases from J, the junction contained 10 bases not matched to a gene. The V gene's germline CDR1 is MNHNY and CDR2 SVGAGI (reference sequence). CDR3 amino acids: CASSYTDRERGEQYF. As DNA, the CDR3 is TGTGCCAGCAGTTACACCGACAGGGAAAGAGGCGAGCAGTACTTC.

The V gene is TRBV30, the J gene TRBJ1-5; weak D call: TRBD1 (5 bases). In germline, CDR1 is GTSNPN, CDR2 SVGIG (reference sequence). The CDR3 runs to 13 residues. Trimming cost V 2 bases and J 7 bases, with 12 bases left between them. DNA of the CDR3: TGTGCCTGGAGTAAGGGGTTGGAGCAGCCCCAGCATTTT. Translating gives CAWSKGLEQPQHF. Complete variable domain (other parts from reference TRBV30 and TRBJ1-5): SQTIHQWPATLVQPVGSPLSLECTVEGTSNPNLYWYRQAAGRGLQLLFYSVGIGQISSEVPQNLSASRPQDRQFILSSKKLLLSDSGFYLCAWSKGLEQPQHFGDGTRLSIL.

The J gene is TRBJ1-5, the V gene TRBV6-5, with 7 nucleotides matching TRBD1. This CDR3 has 13 residues. Germline CDR1 reads MNHEY; CDR2 reads SVGAGI. Trimming cost V 4 bases and J 6 bases; bases outside gene matches: 3. Here the CDR3 DNA reads TGTGCCAGCAGTTTACAGGGGTCTCAGCCCCAGCATTTT. Translation: CASSLQGSQPQHF.

The DNA for the CDR3 is TGTGCCAGCAGTGGGGGGACGGCTGCCTCCTACGAGCAGTACTTC. Protein sequence: CASSGGTAASYEQYF. V is TRBV6-5 and J is TRBJ2-7; D possibly corresponds to TRBD2 (6 bases). The CDR3 runs to 15 residues. Per germline, CDR1 MNHEY and CDR2 SVGAGI. The germline V and J ends were trimmed by 5 bases and 0 bases, with 14 bases remaining between them.

This chain connects TRBV27 to TRBJ2-1; 8 positions agree with TRBD2. After removal of 5 bases from V and 6 bases from J, the junction contained 3 bases not matched to a gene. The germline gives CDR1 MNHEY, CDR2 SMNVEV (reference sequence). This CDR3 has 13 residues. This CDR3 is CASSIREGNEQFF. CDR3 DNA: TGTGCCAGCAGTATCCGGGAGGGCAATGAGCAGTTCTTC.

The chain combines TRBV6-1 with TRBJ1-2, with TRBD1 identical over 10 bases. Germline lookup yields CDR1 MNHNS and CDR2 SASEGT. CDR3 length: 13 amino acids. J gave up 5 bases and V 6 bases, and 3 bases lay outside the gene matches. The CDR3: CASRDRGPYGYTF. The CDR3, as DNA: TGTGCCAGCAGAGACAGGGGGCCTTATGGCTACACCTTC.

This clone was detected only a few times. DNA for the CDR3: TGTGCCGGAGGACAGACCTACGAGCAGTACTTC. Its translation is CAGGQTYEQYF. The rearrangement joins TRBV2 to TRBJ2-7, with a possible D match to TRBD1 (6 bases). Trimming took off 11 bases at V and 2 bases at J, with 10 bases between the two ends. The CDR3 spans 11 residues. The germline gives CDR1 SNHLY, CDR2 FYNNEI. Filled out from reference TRBV2 and TRBJ2-7, the complete variable domain reads EPEVTQTPSHQVTQMGQEVILRCVPISNHLYFYWYRQILGQKVEFLVSFYNNEISEKSEIFDDQFSVERPDGSNFTLKIRSTKLEDSAMYFCAGGQTYEQYFGPGTRLTVT.

This chain joins TRBV6-5 and TRBJ1-2; TRBD1 is a possible D gene (6 bases). V was shortened by 2 bases and J by 8 bases, with 12 bases between the two germline ends. CDR1 and CDR2 from the germline V gene are MNHEY and SVGAGI. There are 13 residues in the CDR3. The CDR3 DNA is TGTGCCAGCAGTTACACACAGGGATGGGGCTACACCTTC. Its protein product is CASSYTQGWGYTF.

V usage is TRBV4-1 and J usage is TRBJ1-6, with 9 bases that match TRBD1. The germline V gene encodes CDR1 MGHRA and CDR2 YSYEKL. The ends lost 4 bases at V and 7 bases at J; junction bases unmatched: 5. This CDR3 has 15 residues. The CDR3 reads CASSLGTGLNSPLHF. The CDR3 nucleotides are TGCGCCAGCAGCCTCGGGACAGGGCTCAATTCACCCCTCCACTTT.

The chain combines TRBV12-5 with TRBJ2-2, with 7 bases aligning to TRBD2. Per germline, CDR1 LGHNT and CDR2 FRNRAP. The CDR3 totals 16 residues. J was trimmed by 4 bases and V by 0 bases; bases with no gene match: 5. This CDR3 reads CASGLVAGRFTGELFF. DNA of the CDR3: TGTGCTAGTGGTTTGGTAGCGGGGCGGTTCACCGGGGAGCTGTTTTTT. Variable domain in full (rest from reference TRBV12-5 and TRBJ2-2): DARVTQTPRHKVTEMGQEVTMRCQPILGHNTVFWYRQTMMQGLELLAYFRNRAPLDDSGMPKDRFSAEMPDATLATLKIQPSEPRDSAVYFCASGLVAGRFTGELFFGEGSRLTVL.

This clone was counted between two and nine times. The genes are TRBV25-1 and TRBJ2-2; TRBD2 matches at 8 bases. With 1 base clipped from V and 4 bases from J, the junction kept 2 bases outside the gene matches. This CDR3 has 15 residues. CDR1 and CDR2 from the germline V gene are MGHDK and SYGVNS. The CDR3 is CASSEFSGATGELFF. The CDR3 DNA reads TGTGCCAGCAGTGAATTTAGCGGGGCCACCGGGGAGCTGTTTTTT. Based on the CDR3 plus reference TRBV25-1 and TRBJ2-2, the full variable domain is EADIYQTPRYLVIGTGKKITLECSQTMGHDKMYWYQQDPGMELHLIHYSYGVNSTEKGDLSSESTVSRIRTEHFPLTLESARPSHTSQYLCASSEFSGATGELFFGEGSRLTVL.

The chain joins TRBV5-1 to TRBJ2-3, with 7 nucleotides matching TRBD2. CDR1 and CDR2 from the germline V gene are SGHRS and YFSETQ. The ends lost 3 bases at V and 4 bases at J; junction bases unmatched: 8. There are 15 residues in the CDR3. The CDR3, as DNA: TGCGCCAGCAGCTCAGCGGGGTCGATAGCAGATACGCAGTATTTT. Its translation is CASSSAGSIADTQYF.

This chain uses TRBV6-1 with TRBJ2-1, with D perhaps matching TRBD2 (5 bases). The germline gives CDR1 MNHNS, CDR2 SASEGT. Between the trimmed V and J ends, which lost 2 bases and 9 bases, there was a span of 14 bases. The length of the CDR3 is 14 residues. The CDR3 reads CASSELVRAGEQFF. The DNA of the CDR3 is TGTGCCAGCAGTGAATTGGTCCGGGCGGGTGAGCAGTTCTTC.